The rows below give T cell receptor beta chains drawn from one sample of a study of T cell changes during pregnancy in multiple sclerosis. Only in-frame clones appear in the TCRdb table, and some are missing; sequencing was by immunoSEQ multiplex PCR. The table shows around 80,000 clones, with approximately 90% occurring only once. The specimen comprised peripheral blood, sampled before pregnancy. Every receptor here comes from a female donor with multiple sclerosis, enrolled in a pregnancy study. CDR3s leave out the opening cysteine and the closing phenylalanine or tryptophan. The order of the fields is V gene, J gene, CDR3 protein.

TRBV7-2	TRBJ2-7	ASSFDDTYEQY
TRBV27	TRBJ2-3	ASRAFSRTDTQY
TRBV7-9	TRBJ2-1	ASSLVGTGGSNEQF
TRBV5-6	TRBJ2-5	ASGRGGAGETQY
TRBV29-1	TRBJ1-1	SAEGDGAVFAAF
TRBV5-1	TRBJ2-1	ASSHRQGAYNEQF
TRBV9	TRBJ2-7	ASSAGGQGIYYEQY
TRBV7-3	TRBJ2-3	ASSGANTDTQY
TRBV9	TRBJ1-1	ASSQDRGPEAF
TRBV5-1	TRBJ2-4	ASSTGSNYLAKNIQY
TRBV9	TRBJ2-5	ASSVAVSGGLQETQY
TRBV6-5	TRBJ2-1	ASSYSSGGDNEQF
TRBV2	TRBJ1-2	ASSRFRDRGSWAYGYT
TRBV11-2	TRBJ2-1	ASSLDWRGGFDEQF
TRBV5-6	TRBJ2-7	ASTGGLAGEQY
TRBV28	TRBJ2-7	ASLTGPGTYEQY
TRBV6-5	TRBJ1-2	ASSHRGNLYGYT
TRBV19	TRBJ1-5	ASSMNWANQPQH
TRBV9	TRBJ2-5	ASSVAGRGDLKTQY
TRBV7-3	TRBJ2-5	ASSLAGGRGETQY
TRBV29-1	TRBJ1-1	SVEGQNTEAF
TRBV7-2	TRBJ2-3	ASSPGTRYTDTQY
TRBV6-1	TRBJ1-3	ASSELSPGSGNTIY
TRBV11-2	TRBJ2-7	ASSFGGSGYEQY
TRBV27	TRBJ1-5	ASSLSGLYSNQPQH
TRBV7-3	TRBJ2-1	ASSPLAGSYNEQF
TRBV6-5	TRBJ1-5	ASNQGLNQPQH
TRBV5-5	TRBJ1-6	ASSFVTAPLH
TRBV13	TRBJ1-1	ASSNAGTGNRTEAF
TRBV7-9	TRBJ2-7	ASSRVDSRYEQY
TRBV5-4	TRBJ2-3	ASSGGYGGGGTDTQY
TRBV6-6	TRBJ2-5	AILAEQETQY
TRBV13	TRBJ1-4	ASSFGTGDEKLF